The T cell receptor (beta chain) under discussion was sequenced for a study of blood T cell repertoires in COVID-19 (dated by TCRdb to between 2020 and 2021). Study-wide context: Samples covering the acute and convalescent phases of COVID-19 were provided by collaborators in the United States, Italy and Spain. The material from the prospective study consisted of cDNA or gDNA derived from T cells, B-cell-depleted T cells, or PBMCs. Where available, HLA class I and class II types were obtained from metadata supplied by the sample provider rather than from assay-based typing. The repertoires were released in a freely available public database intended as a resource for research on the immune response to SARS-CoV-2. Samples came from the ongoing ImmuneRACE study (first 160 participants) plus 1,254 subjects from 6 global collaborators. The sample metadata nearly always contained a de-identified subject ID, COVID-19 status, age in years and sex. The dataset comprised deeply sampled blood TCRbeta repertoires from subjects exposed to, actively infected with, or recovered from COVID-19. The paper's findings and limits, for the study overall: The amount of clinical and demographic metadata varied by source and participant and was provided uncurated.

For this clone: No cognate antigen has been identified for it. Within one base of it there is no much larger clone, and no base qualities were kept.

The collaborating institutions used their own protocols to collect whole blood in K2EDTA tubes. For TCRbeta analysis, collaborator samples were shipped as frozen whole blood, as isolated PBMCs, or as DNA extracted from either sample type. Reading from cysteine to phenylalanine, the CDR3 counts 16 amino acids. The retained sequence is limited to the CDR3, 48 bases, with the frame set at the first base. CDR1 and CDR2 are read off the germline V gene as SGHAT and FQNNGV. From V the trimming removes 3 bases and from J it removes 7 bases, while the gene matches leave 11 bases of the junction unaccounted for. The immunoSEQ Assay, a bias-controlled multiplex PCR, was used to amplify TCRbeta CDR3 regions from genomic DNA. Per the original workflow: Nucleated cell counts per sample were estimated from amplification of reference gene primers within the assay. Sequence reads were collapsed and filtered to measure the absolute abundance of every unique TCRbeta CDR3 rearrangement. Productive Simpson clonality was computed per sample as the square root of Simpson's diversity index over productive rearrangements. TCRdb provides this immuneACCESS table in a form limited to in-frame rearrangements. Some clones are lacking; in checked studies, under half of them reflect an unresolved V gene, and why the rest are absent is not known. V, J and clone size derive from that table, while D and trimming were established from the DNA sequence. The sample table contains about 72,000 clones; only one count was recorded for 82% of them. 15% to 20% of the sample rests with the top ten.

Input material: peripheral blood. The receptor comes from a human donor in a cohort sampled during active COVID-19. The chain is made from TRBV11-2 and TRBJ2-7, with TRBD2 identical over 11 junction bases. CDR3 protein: CASSLGSGGALGEQYF. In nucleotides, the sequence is TGTGCCAGCAGCTTGGGTAGCGGGGGGGCCCTTGGAGAGCAGTACTTC.